A single sample gave rise to the 15 T cell receptor beta chains below, sequenced in a study of blood T cell repertoires in COVID-19. Measured with immunoSEQ multiplex PCR; TCRdb has only the in-frame clones, and not every one. This sample has 98,000 or so clones, with about four fifths found just once. The specimen was peripheral blood. These receptor sequences come from a man aged 60 to 69 with acute or convalescent COVID-19.

The rearrangement uses TRBV13 and TRBJ2-3; D is perhaps TRBD1 (6 bases). The CDR3 spans 14 residues. V lost 2 bases and J 2 bases, leaving 8 bases between the germline ends. CDR1 PRHDT and CDR2 FYEKMQ come from the germline V gene (reference sequence). The DNA of the CDR3 is TGTGCCAGCAGCTTACAGGGGACCACAGATACGCAGTATTTT. Its translation: CASSLQGTTDTQYF.

The chain uses TRBV24-1 and TRBJ2-1; 12 positions match TRBD2. The junction had 1 base not matched to a gene; V was cut back by 1 base and J by 4 bases. The CDR3 spans 16 residues. The germline V gene has CDR1 KGHDR and CDR2 SFDVKD. The CDR3 here is CATSDLGLAGYNEQFF. The CDR3 DNA follows: TGTGCCACCAGTGATTTAGGACTAGCGGGGTACAATGAGCAGTTCTTC.

V gene TRBV28 combines with J gene TRBJ1-2, with 7 bases aligning to TRBD1. Germline V gene lookup returns CDR1 MDHEN and CDR2 SYDVKM. This CDR3 has 17 residues. Trimming cost V 2 bases and J 1 base; bases outside gene matches: 10. CDR3 in amino acids: CASSLTRQGGNNYGYTF. The DNA of the CDR3 is TGTGCCAGCAGTTTAACCCGACAGGGTGGGAATAACTATGGCTACACCTTC.

In its sample, this clone was seen a few times. This chain uses TRBV4-1 with TRBJ2-7, with D possibly matching TRBD2 (6 bases). Germline V gene sequence: CDR1 MGHRA, CDR2 YSYEKL. Trimming took off 4 bases at V and 3 bases at J, with 13 bases between the two ends. The CDR3 sequence is 14 residues long. CDR3 in amino acids: CASSPGLELYEQYF. The CDR3 DNA follows: TGCGCCAGCAGCCCGGGACTGGAGCTCTACGAGCAGTACTTC.

The chain combines TRBV30 with TRBJ1-5; D not resolved. Germline CDR1 and CDR2: GTSNPN and SVGIG (reference sequence). The CDR3 runs 12 residues. V lost 6 bases to trimming and J lost 4 bases, with 10 bases between them. The CDR3 DNA follows: TGTGCCTGTTGCCAGAGGAATCAGCCCCAGCATTTT. Amino acid sequence: CACCQRNQPQHF. Full variable domain (outside the CDR3, taken from reference TRBV30 and TRBJ1-5): SQTIHQWPATLVQPVGSPLSLECTVEGTSNPNLYWYRQAAGRGLQLLFYSVGIGQISSEVPQNLSASRPQDRQFILSSKKLLLSDSGFYLCACCQRNQPQHFGDGTRLSIL.

The chain is built from TRBV19 and TRBJ1-6; TRBD1 matches at 8 bases. Germline loops: CDR1 LNHDA, CDR2 SQIVND (reference sequence). The CDR3 is made up of 18 amino acids. Trimming at V came to 1 base and at J to 0 bases, leaving 5 bases not matched to a gene. CDR3 residues: CASSIGQGASSYNSPLHF. CDR3 DNA sequence: TGTGCCAGTAGTATAGGGCAGGGGGCCAGCTCCTATAATTCACCCCTCCACTTT.

The chain couples TRBV11-2 to TRBJ2-5, with 8 bases lining up with TRBD1. V lost 5 bases and J lost 3; bases outside the gene matches: 5. The CDR3 is 14 residues long. Germline assignment: CDR1 SGHAT and CDR2 FQNNGV. The CDR3 coding sequence is TGTGCCAGCAGCCCCCCGACAGGGGAAGAGACCCAGTACTTC. This encodes CASSPPTGEETQYF.

This chain connects TRBV19 to TRBJ1-6, with 7 bases lining up with TRBD1. The CDR3 contains 14 residues. The trim removed 8 bases at V and 6 bases at J, leaving 7 bases unmatched. Looked up from germline, CDR1 is LNHDA and CDR2 is SQIVND (reference sequence). CDR3 bases: TGTGCCAGTGGGCCGGGACAGACTAATTCACCCCTCCACTTT. Translated, it gives CASGPGQTNSPLHF.

The chain combines TRBV27 with TRBJ2-5; 9 positions match TRBD2. Unmatched junction bases numbered 9, after V lost 8 bases and J lost 5 bases. The CDR3 contains 14 residues. Germline V gives CDR1 MNHEY, CDR2 SMNVEV (reference sequence). The CDR3 region has the DNA TGTGCCAGCTGCCCTAGCGGGGTCTGGGAGACCCAGTACTTC. It translates to CASCPSGVWETQYF.

J is TRBJ1-1 and V is TRBV28; a weak D match, TRBD1 (5 bases). Trimming removed 4 bases at V and 3 bases at J, with 15 bases between. Germline V gene sequence: CDR1 MDHEN, CDR2 SYDVKM. The CDR3 runs 15 residues. The CDR3: CASSSPQGTDTEAFF. The CDR3 region has the DNA TGTGCCAGCAGTTCCCCCCAGGGTACGGACACTGAAGCTTTCTTT. The full variable domain, its missing parts supplied by reference TRBV28 and TRBJ1-1, is DVKVTQSSRYLVKRTGEKVFLECVQDMDHENMFWYRQDPGLGLRLIYFSYDVKMKEKGDIPEGYSVSREKKERFSLILESASTNQTSMYLCASSSPQGTDTEAFFGQGTRLTVV.

The chain employs TRBV5-5 and TRBJ1-5; 8 nucleotides agree with TRBD1. This CDR3 region has 15 residues. The J segment lost 1 base and the V segment lost 4 bases, leaving 4 bases of the junction unmatched. Germline V gene lookup returns CDR1 SGHKS and CDR2 YYEKEE (reference sequence). The CDR3, as DNA: TGTGCCAGCAGCCTGGGACAGGCGAGCAATCAGCCCCAGCATTTT. As protein: CASSLGQASNQPQHF.

This chain uses TRBV2 with TRBJ2-1; 10 bases match TRBD2. The CDR3 consists of 17 residues. Per the germline V gene, CDR1 is SNHLY and CDR2 is FYNNEI. V shed 6 bases, J shed 0 bases, and the junction held 8 bases outside the gene matches. In DNA, the CDR3 is TGTGCCAGCAGGACCGGGACTAGCGCTAGCTCCTACAATGAGCAGTTCTTC. Protein: CASRTGTSASSYNEQFF.

This chain connects TRBV6-1 to TRBJ1-5; 10 bases are shared with TRBD1. CDR3 length equals 17 residues. The V segment lost 3 bases and the J segment 0 bases; nucleotides outside the gene matches: 5. Looked up from germline, CDR1 is MNHNS and CDR2 is SASEGT. The CDR3, as DNA: TGTGCCAGCAGTGAGACAGGGGGCCCTTATAGCAATCAGCCCCAGCATTTT. It translates to CASSETGGPYSNQPQHF.

A single count supports this clone. The chain employs TRBV9 and TRBJ2-3; D is uncertain. There are 13 residues in the CDR3. The germline V gene has CDR1 SGDLS and CDR2 YYNGEE. The V and J ends lost 0 bases and 3 bases respectively, with 5 bases between them. CDR3 in amino acids: CASSVARTDTQYF. DNA of the CDR3: TGTGCCAGCAGCGTAGCCCGTACAGATACGCAGTATTTT.

The chain joins TRBV28 to TRBJ1-2; 8 nucleotides line up with TRBD1. CDR3 length: 15 residues. V was pared by 2 bases and J by 4 bases, with 6 bases of the junction left unmatched. The germline V gene encodes CDR1 MDHEN and CDR2 SYDVKM. CDR3 region: CASSLRDRHSYGYTF. The CDR3 nucleotides are TGTGCCAGCAGTTTACGGGACAGGCACAGCTATGGCTACACCTTC.